This entry lists 26 T cell receptor beta chains sequenced from one sample in a study of T-cell memory formation after mild COVID-19. TCRdb re-called the 5' RACE reads with MiXCR, one entry per CDR3 protein. The sample lists approximately 290,000 distinct CDR3 sequences; around 8% were seen once. Sequences were obtained from PBMCs or a T cell subset sorted from them (not recorded which). The receptors were gathered from a young man who had mild COVID-19 (a few samples of this study predate the infection). Cell type and time point are not known.

V gene TRBV30 combines with J gene TRBJ1-5; 10 bases are a match to TRBD1. Germline values: CDR1 GTSNPN, CDR2 SVGIG (reference sequence). The trim removed 3 bases at V and 7 bases at J, leaving 12 bases unmatched. The CDR3 contains 16 residues. In DNA form, the CDR3 reads TGTGCCTGGAGCCAACGATGGGACAGGGGTTGGCAGCCCCAGCATTTT. It yields the protein CAWSQRWDRGWQPQHF.

This clonotype turned up a few times. The chain recombines TRBV20-1 with TRBJ2-5; 8 bases map to TRBD2. CDR1 and CDR2 from the germline V gene are DFQATT and SNEGSKA (reference sequence). The CDR3 is made up of 16 amino acids. Trimming at V came to 3 bases and at J to 1 base, leaving 10 bases not matched to a gene. CDR3: CSASPSPTSGQETQYF. The CDR3 DNA reads as TGCAGTGCTAGCCCGAGCCCAACTAGCGGCCAAGAGACCCAGTACTTC.

This clonotype was detected only a few times. The V gene is TRBV19, the J gene TRBJ2-1; D is uncertain. The CDR3 is 13 amino acids. Germline CDR1 LNHDA, CDR2 SQIVND (reference sequence). V gave up 2 bases and J gave up 3 bases, with 5 bases separating them. The chain's CDR3 is CASSINRYNEQFF. The CDR3 DNA follows: TGTGCCAGTAGTATAAACCGCTACAATGAGCAGTTCTTC.

The rearrangement joins TRBV20-1 to TRBJ2-1; either TRBD1 or TRBD2 may fit D (7 bases each). From germline, CDR1 is DFQATT and CDR2 SNEGSKA (reference sequence). Trimming removed 5 bases from V and 6 bases from J, with 20 bases in between. The CDR3 is made up of 15 amino acids. CDR3 sequence reads: CSARRRQGGSNEQFF. CDR3 nucleotides: TGCAGTGCTCGCCGCCGGCAGGGGGGGTCCAATGAGCAGTTCTTC.

A few counts support this clonotype. V usage is TRBV7-9 and J usage is TRBJ1-1; 7 bases line up with TRBD1. The CDR3 length is 16 residues. Trimming cost V 5 bases and J 3 bases; bases outside gene matches: 12. The V gene's germline CDR1 is SEHNR and CDR2 FQNEAQ (reference sequence). The DNA for the CDR3 is TGTGCCAGCAGCCATTACAGGGGCGAGGGGCACACTGAAGCTTTCTTT. Amino acids: CASSHYRGEGHTEAFF.

This clonotype was seen a handful of times. The genes are TRBV11-2 and TRBJ2-1, with 12 bases lining up with TRBD2. V lost 5 bases and J lost 6; bases outside the gene matches: 5. CDR1 is SGHAT and CDR2 is FQNNGV in the germline V gene. The CDR3 extends over 15 amino acids. CDR3 amino acids: CASSILAGGVNEQFF. CDR3 coding DNA: TGTGCCAGCAGCATTCTAGCGGGGGGGGTCAATGAGCAGTTCTTC.

The chain has TRBV12-3 or TRBV12-4 and TRBJ2-1, with TRBD1 identical over 12 bases. The length of the CDR3 is 16 residues. J gave up 6 bases and V 5 bases, and 8 bases lay outside the gene matches. CDR3 in amino acids: CASSGGGQGAGNEQFF. Here the CDR3 DNA reads TGTGCCAGCAGTGGGGGGGGACAGGGGGCCGGCAATGAGCAGTTCTTC.

This clonotype came up a few times. The V gene is TRBV7-2, the J gene TRBJ2-3, with 8 bases that match TRBD2. Germline V gene sequence: CDR1 SGHTA, CDR2 FQGNSA. V dropped 1 base and J dropped 5; count of bases not matched to a gene: 5. This CDR3 has 15 amino acids. As DNA, the CDR3 is TGTGCCAGCAGCTTAGGGTACGGGGGGGAAGATACGCAGTATTTT. It is translated as CASSLGYGGEDTQYF.

The chain carries TRBV20-1 and TRBJ2-7; D might be TRBD1 (6 bases). In germline, CDR1 is DFQATT, CDR2 SNEGSKA (reference sequence). The V end was cut by 1 base, the J end by 3 bases, with 10 bases between. This CDR3 comprises 13 residues. The CDR3 here is CSARAGTYYEQYF. The DNA of the CDR3 is TGCAGTGCTAGAGCCGGGACATACTACGAGCAGTACTTC.

This clonotype appeared many times. The CDR3 DNA follows: TGCAGCGTTGAAGCGGGGGCAGGAACCCGCACAGATACGCAGTATTTT. This encodes CSVEAGAGTRTDTQYF. This sequence joins TRBV29-1 and TRBJ2-3; TRBD1 or TRBD2 may be the D gene (6 bases each). V shed 1 base and J shed 1 base, with 15 bases lying between them. CDR1 is SQVTM and CDR2 is ANQGSEA in the germline V gene. The CDR3 is 16 amino acids.

In this sample, this clonotype turned up a few times. This rearrangement joins TRBV10-3 to TRBJ2-3; 8 bases fit TRBD1. J was trimmed by 0 bases and V by 11 bases; bases with no gene match: 10. Looked up from germline, CDR1 is ENHRY and CDR2 is SYGVKD. This CDR3 region has 15 residues. CDR3 sequence: CASQLGQGSTDTQYF. The CDR3 bases are TGTGCCTCCCAACTCGGACAGGGAAGCACAGATACGCAGTATTTT.

The chain uses TRBV24-1 and TRBJ2-5; D remains ambiguous. The CDR3 sequence is 13 residues long. The ends were cut back, 9 bases at V and 4 bases at J, with 14 bases in the middle. In germline, CDR1 is KGHDR, CDR2 SFDVKD. DNA for the CDR3: TGTGCCACCCGCCACGGGCCCGGAGAGACCCAGTACTTC. Translated, it gives CATRHGPGETQYF.

This clonotype was counted only a few times. The J gene is TRBJ2-3, the V gene TRBV7-9, with TRBD2 matching over 8 bases. V trimming: 3 bases; J trimming: 2 bases; junction bases outside the gene matches: 7. The CDR3 contains 16 residues. Germline V gene lookup returns CDR1 SEHNR and CDR2 FQNEAQ (reference sequence). The CDR3 region is CASSFGSGGTTDTQYF. For the CDR3, the DNA is TGTGCCAGCAGCTTCGGCAGCGGGGGTACCACAGATACGCAGTATTTT.

This clonotype was observed a handful of times. This chain uses TRBV7-2 with TRBJ2-6, with D unclear. The germline gives CDR1 SGHTA, CDR2 FQGNSA. The CDR3 is 15 amino acids. Trimming took 3 bases from V and 0 from J, leaving 6 bases between them. CDR3 residues: CASSFYISGANVLTF. In nucleotides, the CDR3 is TGTGCCAGCAGCTTTTACATCTCTGGGGCCAACGTCCTGACTTTC.

This clonotype was counted only a few times. This sequence joins TRBV7-9 and TRBJ1-1; the D is unclear. Germline CDR1 is SEHNR and CDR2 is FQNEAQ (reference sequence). Deletions cut 0 bases from V and 4 bases from J, with 6 bases between. The CDR3 has 13 amino acids. CDR3 loop: CASSLAPPTEAFF. As DNA, the CDR3 is TGTGCCAGCAGCTTAGCCCCCCCCACTGAAGCTTTCTTT.

V and J are TRBV12-3 or TRBV12-4 and TRBJ2-3; 7 bases agree with TRBD2. This CDR3 has 17 amino acids. The J segment lost 1 base and the V segment lost 5 bases, leaving 12 bases of the junction unmatched. CDR3 nucleotides: TGTGCCAGCAGTCCGCGATCTAGCGGTTGGGGCACAGATACGCAGTATTTT. Protein product: CASSPRSSGWGTDTQYF.

This chain uses TRBV7-2 with TRBJ2-5; TRBD2 matches at 9 bases. This CDR3 contains 19 residues. After removal of 4 bases from V and 5 bases from J, the junction contained 20 bases not matched to a gene. CDR1 SGHTA and CDR2 FQGNSA come from the germline V gene. The CDR3 sequence: CASSSSLGRRGGRGETQYF. CDR3 DNA: TGTGCCAGCAGCTCTAGCCTGGGGCGGCGGGGGGGCCGCGGGGAGACCCAGTACTTC. The full variable domain, rest sourced from reference TRBV7-2 and TRBJ2-5, is GAGVSQSPSNKVTEKGKDVELRCDPISGHTALYWYRQSLGQGLEFLIYFQGNSAPDKSGLPSDRFSAERTGGSVSTLTIQRTQQEDSAVYLCASSSSLGRRGGRGETQYFGPGTRLLVL.

In its sample, this clonotype was seen a few times. The chain carries TRBV10-3 and TRBJ1-5; D is unresolved. Germline-derived CDR1 and CDR2 are ENHRY and SYGVKD. The CDR3 extends over 13 amino acids. V shed 8 bases and J shed 7 bases, with 15 bases lying between them. CDR3 sequence: CAIRGGEGQPQHF. Here the CDR3 DNA reads TGTGCCATCCGTGGAGGTGAAGGGCAGCCCCAGCATTTT.

In its sample, this clonotype was seen a few times. The CDR3 is CASSLVAGELNTGELFF. In DNA, the CDR3 is TGCGCCAGCAGTCTCGTAGCGGGGGAATTGAACACCGGGGAGCTGTTTTTT. The genes are TRBV23-1 and TRBJ2-2, with 9 bases lining up with TRBD2. TRBV23-1 counts as an open reading frame of uncertain function. The CDR3 runs to 17 residues. V gave up 4 bases and J gave up 1 base; unmatched junction bases: 7.

This clonotype was seen many times. V usage is TRBV4-3 and J usage is TRBJ2-7; D not certain. CDR3 length: 13 amino acids. Germline V gene lookup returns CDR1 LGHNA and CDR2 YSLEER. The V end lost 0 bases, the J end lost 8 bases, and 11 bases lay between the germline ends. The CDR3 DNA reads TGCGCCAGCAGCCAAGATCGGGTGCGTAAGCAGTACTTC. It codes for CASSQDRVRKQYF.

This clonotype was detected a few times. J is TRBJ2-5 and V is TRBV6-2 or TRBV6-3; 9 bases are shared with TRBD2. The junction had 9 bases not matched to a gene; V was cut back by 6 bases and J by 4 bases. The CDR3 spans 15 residues. CDR1 and CDR2 (germline): MNHEY, SVGEGT. The CDR3 protein is CASSHPAGGLETQYF. CDR3 nucleotides: TGTGCCAGCAGCCACCCGGCGGGGGGGCTAGAGACCCAGTACTTC.

The chain recombines TRBV20-1 with TRBJ1-2; D ambiguous. The V gene lost 4 bases and the J gene lost 2 bases, with 11 bases spanning the gap. The CDR3 has 13 residues. Germline V gives CDR1 DFQATT, CDR2 SNEGSKA (reference sequence). CDR3: CSAILGINYGYTF. CDR3 bases: TGCAGTGCTATATTAGGGATCAACTATGGCTACACCTTC.

The V gene is TRBV4-3, the J gene TRBJ2-1; 9 bases map to TRBD1. The CDR3 spans 15 residues. V lost 4 bases and J lost 7; bases outside the gene matches: 8. The germline gives CDR1 LGHNA, CDR2 YSLEER. The CDR3: CASSPGTGQGNEQFF. The DNA of the CDR3 is TGCGCCAGCAGCCCCGGGACAGGGCAGGGTAATGAGCAGTTCTTC.

The gene calls are TRBV7-9 and TRBJ2-2, with TRBD1 matching over 7 bases. CDR1 is SEHNR and CDR2 is FQNEAQ in the germline V gene (reference sequence). This CDR3 has 15 amino acids. J was trimmed by 0 bases and V by 5 bases; bases with no gene match: 3. For the CDR3, the DNA is TGTGCCAGCAGCATTCAGGGGGCGAACACCGGGGAGCTGTTTTTT. It codes for CASSIQGANTGELFF.

This clonotype was recorded many times. The V gene is TRBV5-1, the J gene TRBJ2-1; D not resolved. Trimming took 0 bases from V and 7 from J, leaving 14 bases between them. CDR3 length: 15 residues. CDR1 and CDR2 from the germline V gene are SGHRS and YFSETQ. The CDR3 DNA reads as TGCGCCAGCAGCTTGGTGGGTTCAGTCGGGAATGAGCAGTTCTTC. It specifies CASSLVGSVGNEQFF.

There are many counts of this clonotype. V and J are TRBV5-6 and TRBJ2-7; D remains unclear. This CDR3 is built from 12 residues. Deletions cut 0 bases from V and 2 bases from J, with 3 bases between. Per germline, CDR1 SGHDT and CDR2 YYEEEE. The CDR3 region has the DNA TGTGCCAGCAGCTTGGGAACCTACGAGCAGTACGTC. Protein product: CASSLGTYEQYV.